This entry lists 7 T cell receptor beta chains sequenced from one sample in a study of blood T cell repertoires in COVID-19. This table comes from immunoSEQ multiplex PCR, and its TCRdb copy is limited to in-frame clones, with some not included. This sample yields more than 300,000 clones, of which about 90% are seen a single time; over 1.5% belongs to the top ten. Material: peripheral blood. The source is a woman in her 30s with COVID-19, enrolled during active disease.

In its sample, this clone was seen once. The chain uses TRBV5-1 and TRBJ1-2; D uncertain. V shed 4 bases and J shed 0 bases, with 7 bases lying between them. The CDR3 totals 13 residues. Germline-derived CDR1 and CDR2 are SGHRS and YFSETQ. The CDR3 spells CASSETSNYGYTF. The DNA for the CDR3 is TGCGCCAGCAGCGAGACATCTAACTATGGCTACACCTTC.

The chain employs TRBV7-9 and TRBJ1-6, with unresolved D. Trimming pared 1 base from V and 7 bases from J, leaving 11 bases between. The germline gives CDR1 SEHNR, CDR2 FQNEAQ (reference sequence). CDR3 size: 15 residues. The CDR3 DNA reads as TGTGCCAGCAGCTTAGTCGCAGGAACCAATTCACCCCTCCACTTT. This translates into CASSLVAGTNSPLHF.

The V call is TRBV15, the J call TRBJ1-1; the D gene is possibly TRBD1 (5 bases). The germline V gene encodes CDR1 LNHNV and CDR2 YYDKDF (reference sequence). The V end lost 0 bases, the J end lost 2 bases, and 16 bases lay between the germline ends. CDR3 length: 17 amino acids. The CDR3 sequence is CATSRDSGYGGNTEAFF. DNA of the CDR3: TGTGCCACCAGCAGAGATTCCGGCTACGGGGGAAACACTGAAGCTTTCTTT.

The chain couples TRBV9 to TRBJ2-1; the D gene is possibly TRBD2 (6 bases). Trimming took 4 bases from V and 8 from J, leaving 13 bases between them. This CDR3 contains 13 residues. CDR1 is SGDLS, CDR2 YYNGEE, per germline. This chain's CDR3 is CASSLISGDEQFF. The CDR3 DNA sequence: TGTGCCAGCAGCCTAATCTCGGGGGATGAGCAGTTCTTC.

Of note for this clone: Other DNA sequences from this sample encode an identical CDR3 as well. The chain employs TRBV5-1 and TRBJ1-1; 7 positions match TRBD1. CDR3 length equals 14 residues. V lost 0 bases to trimming and J lost 5 bases; unmatched junction nucleotides: 4. Germline loops: CDR1 SGHRS, CDR2 YFSETQ. The CDR3 region has the DNA TGCGCCAGCAGCTTGGGACAGGGTTATACTGAAGCTTTCTTT. It yields the protein CASSLGQGYTEAFF.

This chain links TRBV29-1 with TRBJ2-5, with TRBD2 matching 10 bases. CDR3 length: 15 amino acids. Germline CDR1 reads SQVTM; CDR2 reads ANQGSEA. V was clipped by 2 bases and J by 7 bases; unmatched bases: 10. The CDR3 region has the DNA TGCAGCGTTGAACAGCCAGCGGGGGGGTCGGGGACCCAGTACTTC. It translates to CSVEQPAGGSGTQYF.

V is TRBV7-6 and J is TRBJ1-3; D is unclear. The V and J ends lost 5 bases and 2 bases respectively, with 16 bases between them. CDR3 length: 16 residues. CDR1 and CDR2 (germline): SGHVS, FNYEAQ. CDR3 coding DNA: TGTGCCAGCAGCGACCCCGTCCGGGGTCCTGGAAACACCATATATTTT. Translated: CASSDPVRGPGNTIYF.